The 28 T cell receptor beta chains below come from one sample, sequenced in a study of cytomegalovirus exposure and HLA in healthy donors. The PCR had 60 Vbeta and 13 Jbeta primers. TCRdb keeps only in-frame clones here, not all; method: immunoSEQ multiplex PCR. Counted here are about 140,000 clones, 70% to 80% occurring once; the ten biggest clones make up 1.5% to 2%. The sequenced sample consisted of PBMCs. The receptors stem from a female donor in good health and CMV-seronegative.

This chain links TRBV5-4 with TRBJ1-1; 8 bases agree with TRBD1. The CDR3 runs 14 residues. With V trimmed by 1 base and J by 7 bases, 6 bases remained unmatched. Germline V lookup: CDR1 SGHNT, CDR2 YYREEE (reference sequence). CDR3 amino acids: CASSLRGQVVEAFF. The CDR3 nucleotides read TGTGCCAGCAGCTTGAGGGGACAGGTGGTTGAAGCTTTCTTT.

Comment on this clone: The germline gene is not matched at one end of the junction; a read error may be the cause. The chain is built from TRBV2 and TRBJ2-7, with 7 bases aligning to TRBD2. The CDR3 has 11 amino acids. CDR1 is SNHLY, CDR2 FYNNEI, per germline. CDR3 bases: TGTGCCAGCAAGAGGGATGGGGGGGAGGACTTC. It yields the protein CASKRDGGEDF.

The chain links TRBV19 to TRBJ2-7; 7 bases align to TRBD2. The CDR3 extends over 15 amino acids. The germline CDR1 and CDR2 sequences are LNHDA and SQIVND (reference sequence). Trimming cost V 3 bases and J 1 base; bases outside gene matches: 6. CDR3 residues: CASSIDGGGSYEQYF. Written as DNA, the CDR3 is TGTGCCAGTAGTATCGACGGGGGAGGGTCCTACGAGCAGTACTTC.

This chain links TRBV5-1 with TRBJ1-1, with D perhaps matching TRBD1 (5 bases). This CDR3 has 14 residues. Trimming pared 1 base from V and 1 base from J, leaving 8 bases between. Germline V lookup: CDR1 SGHRS, CDR2 YFSETQ. The CDR3 sequence is CASSLTGSNTEAFF. CDR3 DNA sequence: TGCGCCAGCAGCTTGACAGGTTCGAACACTGAAGCTTTCTTT.

CDR3 in DNA: TGTGCCAGCACCCCGCTTACCGGGACTAAGCGACAAGAGACCCAGTACTTC. It codes for CASTPLTGTKRQETQYF. The gene calls are TRBV2 and TRBJ2-5; 7 bases agree with TRBD2. Germline CDR1 is SNHLY and CDR2 is FYNNEI. The CDR3 totals 17 residues. V lost 7 bases, J lost 2 bases, and 16 bases stayed unmatched.

The count of this clone is one. The chain uses TRBV29-1 and TRBJ2-1, with 13 positions matching TRBD2. CDR1 SQVTM and CDR2 ANQGSEA come from the germline V gene. The CDR3 covers 13 residues. The V and J ends lost 6 bases and 9 bases, in that order; junction bases with no gene match: 5. CDR3 region: CSVTSGRRGEQFF. The CDR3 DNA sequence: TGCAGCGTGACTAGCGGGAGGAGGGGTGAGCAGTTCTTC.

The rearrangement joins TRBV15 to TRBJ2-5; D not certain. Trimming stripped 0 bases from V and 0 bases from J, with 8 bases between. This CDR3 spans 15 amino acids. Germline values: CDR1 LNHNV, CDR2 YYDKDF (reference sequence). The CDR3 protein is CATSRDRPYQETQYF. The CDR3 nucleotides are TGTGCCACCAGCAGAGATCGTCCGTACCAAGAGACCCAGTACTTC.

In nucleotides, the CDR3 is TGTGCCAGCAGCTTTAGCGGGGGGACCCAAGAGACCCAGTACTTC. Translation: CASSFSGGTQETQYF. The rearrangement joins TRBV7-2 to TRBJ2-5, with TRBD2 matching over 10 bases. The CDR3 runs 15 residues. The germline gives CDR1 SGHTA, CDR2 FQGNSA. With V trimmed by 3 bases and J by 1 base, 2 bases remained unmatched.

The chain employs TRBV9 and TRBJ1-2; D gene unclear. Germline V lookup: CDR1 SGDLS, CDR2 YYNGEE. CDR3 length equals 14 residues. V was shortened by 1 base and J by 7 bases, with 14 bases between the two germline ends. This chain's CDR3 is CASSVNSGKGGYTF. CDR3 bases: TGTGCCAGCAGCGTAAATTCGGGGAAGGGTGGCTACACCTTC.

This clone was counted only a few times. This rearrangement joins TRBV5-4 to TRBJ1-3, with D possibly being TRBD1 (5 bases). CDR1 is SGHNT and CDR2 is YYREEE in the germline V gene (reference sequence). The CDR3 covers 15 residues. Trimming pared 4 bases from V and 0 bases from J, leaving 11 bases between. The CDR3 DNA sequence: TGTGCCAGCAGCCCTGACAGATACTCTGGAAACACCATATATTTT. Translating gives CASSPDRYSGNTIYF.

This rearrangement joins TRBV11-3 to TRBJ2-1; 9 bases align to TRBD2. The CDR3 is 15 residues long. The germline V gene encodes CDR1 SGHNT and CDR2 YENEEA. V trimming: 2 bases; J trimming: 9 bases; junction bases outside the gene matches: 8. CDR3 bases: TGTGCCAGCAGCTTAATGGCGGGAGGGCCGGGTGAGCAGTTCTTC. Its protein product is CASSLMAGGPGEQFF.

This rearrangement joins TRBV19 to TRBJ1-3; 8 nucleotides match TRBD1. V shed 6 bases and J 4 bases; nucleotides not matched to a gene: 8. The CDR3 spans 15 residues. CDR1 and CDR2 (germline): LNHDA, SQIVND (reference sequence). In DNA form, the CDR3 reads TGTGCCAGTAGGGACAGGGAAGTCGCCGGAAACACCATATATTTT. Residues: CASRDREVAGNTIYF.

The V and J genes are TRBV15 and TRBJ1-2; possibly TRBD1 for D (6 bases). Germline CDR1 LNHNV, CDR2 YYDKDF (reference sequence). The CDR3 runs 14 residues. V lost 4 bases and J 6 bases, leaving 15 bases between the germline ends. The CDR3 bases are TGTGCCACCAGCAAATATACAGGGTCCAATGGCTACACCTTC. Translated, it gives CATSKYTGSNGYTF. The whole variable domain, remainder taken from reference TRBV15 and TRBJ1-2, is DAMVIQNPRYQVTQFGKPVTLSCSQTLNHNVMYWYQQKSSQAPKLLFHYYDKDFNNEADTPDNFQSRRPNTSFCFLDIRSPGLGDTAMYLCATSKYTGSNGYTFGSGTRLTVV.

The sample holds a few counts of this clone. This sequence joins TRBV11-2 and TRBJ2-7; 9 bases fit TRBD1. The CDR3 consists of 15 residues. Trimming took 8 bases from V and 2 from J; bases not matched to a gene: 10. The germline CDR1 and CDR2 sequences are SGHAT and FQNNGV. CDR3 DNA: TGTGCCAGCGACGGATGGACAGGGGAGACCTACGAGCAGTACTTC. It translates to CASDGWTGETYEQYF. The complete variable domain, with remaining parts taken from reference TRBV11-2 and TRBJ2-7, reads EAGVAQSPRYKIIEKRQSVAFWCNPISGHATLYWYQQILGQGPKLLIQFQNNGVVDDSQLPKDRFSAERLKGVDSTLKIQPAKLEDSAVYLCASDGWTGETYEQYFGPGTRLTVT.

This chain links TRBV7-6 with TRBJ2-3; no clear D gene. V was shortened by 5 bases and J by 2 bases, with 8 bases between the two germline ends. The CDR3 spans 13 residues. CDR1 SGHVS and CDR2 FNYEAQ come from the germline V gene. CDR3 loop: CASSTRPTDTQYF. CDR3 DNA sequence: TGTGCCAGCAGCACCAGGCCCACAGATACGCAGTATTTT.

The chain recombines TRBV30 with TRBJ2-5, with D perhaps matching TRBD1 (6 bases). Trimming removed 5 bases at V and 4 bases at J, with 14 bases between. The V gene's germline CDR1 is GTSNPN and CDR2 SVGIG (reference sequence). This CDR3 spans 13 amino acids. The CDR3 sequence is CAWDQGRGETQYF. The CDR3 DNA is TGTGCCTGGGATCAGGGGCGCGGAGAGACCCAGTACTTC.

V gene TRBV5-1 combines with J gene TRBJ2-1; 7 positions match TRBD1. CDR1 and CDR2 from the germline V gene are SGHRS and YFSETQ. The length of the CDR3 is 16 residues. With V trimmed by 2 bases and J by 5 bases, 10 bases remained unmatched. Here the CDR3 reads CASSLGNLRGHNEQFF. The CDR3 nucleotides are TGCGCCAGCAGCTTAGGGAATTTAAGGGGGCACAATGAGCAGTTCTTC.

The chain combines TRBV19 with TRBJ2-5, with TRBD1 matching over 9 bases. Germline CDR1 is LNHDA and CDR2 is SQIVND (reference sequence). The CDR3 is made up of 17 amino acids. V shed 5 bases, J shed 5 bases, and the junction held 15 bases outside the gene matches. CDR3 DNA sequence: TGTGCCAGTAGTCAAACCGGGACAGGGATTGGTAGGGAGACCCAGTACTTC. Translating gives CASSQTGTGIGRETQYF.

This clone was detected only a few times. The V and J genes are TRBV27 and TRBJ1-1; no clear D. V was trimmed by 0 bases and J by 7 bases, leaving 15 bases between them. The length of the CDR3 is 15 residues. The V gene's germline CDR1 is MNHEY and CDR2 SMNVEV (reference sequence). CDR3 bases: TGTGCCAGCAGTTTATCGAGAACCCGGGTTTGTGAAGCTTTCTTT. This translates into CASSLSRTRVCEAFF.

This chain links TRBV11-2 with TRBJ2-7; 7 bases are a match to TRBD1. Germline trimming cut 9 bases from V and 5 bases from J; bases unmatched to any gene: 10. CDR1 and CDR2 from the germline V gene are SGHAT and FQNNGV. This CDR3 spans 13 amino acids. CDR3 region: CASVLGQSNEQYF. The CDR3 DNA reads TGTGCCAGTGTTTTGGGACAGTCAAACGAGCAGTACTTC.

This rearrangement joins TRBV19 to TRBJ2-7; possibly TRBD2 for D (6 bases). Trimming cost V 4 bases and J 2 bases, with 9 bases left between them. Germline-derived CDR1 and CDR2 are LNHDA and SQIVND (reference sequence). This CDR3 has 13 residues. CDR3 DNA sequence: TGTGCCAGTAGTAGCGGGGAGGCCTACGAGCAGTACTTC. It encodes CASSSGEAYEQYF.

The V gene is TRBV18, the J gene TRBJ1-5; 7 nucleotides align to TRBD1. This CDR3 has 13 residues. V trimming: 5 bases; J trimming: 4 bases; junction bases outside the gene matches: 2. CDR1 KGHSH and CDR2 LQKENI come from the germline V gene. CDR3 residues: CASSGQENQPQHF. The CDR3 coding sequence is TGTGCCAGCTCAGGACAGGAGAATCAGCCCCAGCATTTT.

This clone was detected only a few times. The same CDR3 arises from other DNA sequences in this sample as well. The chain has TRBV5-1 and TRBJ2-1; 14 nucleotides align to TRBD2. CDR3 size: 17 residues. The junction had 6 bases not matched to a gene; V was cut back by 0 bases and J by 7 bases. CDR1 SGHRS and CDR2 YFSETQ come from the germline V gene. The chain's CDR3 is CASSLAGTSGSYNEQFF. The CDR3 DNA reads as TGCGCCAGCAGCTTGGCCGGGACTAGCGGGAGTTATAATGAGCAGTTCTTC.

This clone was seen only a few times. The chain combines TRBV6-5 with TRBJ1-1, with D unresolved. CDR1 and CDR2 (germline): MNHEY, SVGAGI. The CDR3 extends over 12 amino acids. The V and J ends lost 4 bases and 8 bases respectively, with 11 bases between them. The CDR3 here is CASSFQRGEAFF. As DNA, the CDR3 is TGTGCCAGCAGTTTCCAGCGAGGGGAAGCTTTCTTT.

This chain links TRBV20-1 with TRBJ2-4; 7 nucleotides line up with TRBD1. The CDR3 is made up of 11 amino acids. Germline CDR1 and CDR2: DFQATT and SNEGSKA (reference sequence). J was trimmed by 8 bases and V by 2 bases; bases with no gene match: 0. The DNA for the CDR3 is TGCAGTGCTAGAACAGGGGACATTCAGTACTTC. Protein: CSARTGDIQYF.

The J gene is TRBJ2-1, the V gene TRBV6-1; 9 bases match TRBD2. Trimming took 4 bases from V and 7 from J; bases not matched to a gene: 5. The CDR3 totals 14 residues. Germline CDR1 reads MNHNS; CDR2 reads SASEGT. The CDR3 bases are TGTGCCAGCAGTGGGCTAGCGGGGAGTAATGAGCAGTTCTTC. Translating gives CASSGLAGSNEQFF.

The rearrangement joins TRBV28 to TRBJ2-3; 8 positions agree with TRBD1. CDR1 MDHEN and CDR2 SYDVKM come from the germline V gene. Unmatched junction bases numbered 9, after V lost 5 bases and J lost 11 bases. The CDR3 contains 13 residues. CDR3 DNA sequence: TGTGCCAGCAGTGGTCCCGACAGGGGAAGGCAGTATTTT. It codes for CASSGPDRGRQYF.

The rearrangement uses TRBV6-5 and TRBJ1-3; TRBD1 aligns across 8 bases. Trimming at V came to 4 bases and at J to 6 bases, leaving 8 bases not matched to a gene. This CDR3 region has 15 residues. Germline V gene sequence: CDR1 MNHEY, CDR2 SVGAGI. For the CDR3, the DNA is TGTGCCAGCAGTTTTTCGACAGGGGTGGAAAACACCATATATTTT. It specifies CASSFSTGVENTIYF.